The T cell receptor beta chain under discussion was sequenced for a study of molecular identifiers for immune sequencing clone quantification. V was shortened by 5 bases and J by 4 bases, with 15 bases between the two germline ends. The CDR3 contains 14 residues. CDR1 is SGHRS and CDR2 is YFSETQ in the germline V gene. There are many counts of this clonotype. TCRdb redid the calling of the PCR reads with MiXCR, one entry per CDR3 protein. The repertoire holds about 330,000 distinct CDR3 sequences, under 25% seen once, with roughly 0.7% in the top ten. The authors sorted naive CD8 T cells as CD8+CD4-CCR7+CD45RA+.

The V call is TRBV5-1, the J call TRBJ2-5, with a possible D match to TRBD1 (5 bases). Sequenced input: naive CD8+ T cells from blood, with Jurkat cell RNA spiked in. Specified subset: FACS-sorted CD8+CD4-CCR7+CD45RA+ naive T cells. This receptor was obtained from a human donor in good health. Some libraries in this study had Jurkat cell RNA spiked in. The CDR3 loop is CASRSPGPGETQYF. The CDR3 nucleotides are TGCGCCAGCAGATCACCAGGGCCCGGAGAGACCCAGTACTTC. The variable domain in full, with the rest retrieved from reference TRBV5-1 and TRBJ2-5, is KAGVTQTPRYLIKTRGQQVTLSCSPISGHRSVSWYQQTPGQGLQFLFEYFSETQRNKGNFPGRFSGRQFSNSRSEMNVSTLELGDSALYLCASRSPGPGETQYFGPGTRLLVL.